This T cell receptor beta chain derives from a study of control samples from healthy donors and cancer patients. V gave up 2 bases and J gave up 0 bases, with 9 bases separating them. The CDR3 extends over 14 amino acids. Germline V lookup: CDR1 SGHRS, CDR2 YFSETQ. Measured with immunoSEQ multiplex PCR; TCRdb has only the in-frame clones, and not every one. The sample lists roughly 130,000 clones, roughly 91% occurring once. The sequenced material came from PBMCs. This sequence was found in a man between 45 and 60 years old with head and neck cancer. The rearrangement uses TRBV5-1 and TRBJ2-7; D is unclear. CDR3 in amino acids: CASSFGESSYEQYF. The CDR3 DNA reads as TGCGCCAGCAGCTTTGGTGAGTCCTCCTACGAGCAGTACTTC.